The entry below describes one T cell receptor beta chain. Its antigen remains unknown. Germline CDR1 is MNHEY and CDR2 is SMNVEV (reference sequence). CDR3 length: 13 residues. Trimming pared 5 bases from V and 7 bases from J, leaving 12 bases between. The data are from a study of T cells after posttransplantation cyclophosphamide. Study-level findings and limits: Skin or GI-infiltrating T cells shared few TRB sequences with blood. Donor CD8+ memory clones often dominated recipient blood repertoires at later times. TRB clonality was highly associated with recipient CMV seropositivity and reactivation.

The naive gate required viable CD3+CD4+ or CD3+CD8+ cells with CCR7+CD45RA+CD45RO-CD95-CD27+CD28+ phenotype. Method: immunoSEQ multiplex PCR; TCRdb's copy keeps in-frame clones and lacks some. The sample contains more than 30,000 clones, just over 90% of which appear only once. V usage is TRBV27 and J usage is TRBJ1-5; D is undetermined. The receptor was isolated from an older woman in good health, CMV-negative, and a related stem cell transplant donor. The sample was naive CD4+ T cells sorted from PBMCs. CDR3 sequence (DNA): TGTGCCAGCAGTCCGACGACGGGGCAGCCCCAGCATTTT. Protein product: CASSPTTGQPQHF.